The rows below give T cell receptor beta chains drawn from one sample of a study of T cell clones after liver transplantation. Clones were sequenced by immunoSEQ multiplex PCR, and TCRdb holds only the in-frame ones, with some missing. Of around 120,000 clones in the sample, 75% to 95% are singletons; the top ten hold 0.65% to 0.85%. Here the sequenced sample was CD4+ T cells from blood, taken 12 months after liver transplant. Receptors originate from a human patient who received a liver transplant. Some of the T cells may derive from the graft donor. Both conserved end residues are part of each CDR3. The D gene is left open where the match is weak. Clone size is stated in some rows and not others, as once, few, many or a class when expanded.

TRBJ2-3 | NA | TRBV6-1 | NA | TGTGCCAGCAGTGATGATACGCAGTATTTT | CASSDDTQYF
TRBJ2-7 | NA | TRBV7-2 | NA | TGTGCCAGCAGCCTAGGGGGGACCGCTGTCTACGAGCAGTACTTC | CASSLGGTAVYEQYF
TRBJ1-2 | once | TRBV18 | NA | TGTGCCAGCTCACCACGGGGGGCACATGGCTACACCTTC | CASSPRGAHGYTF
TRBJ2-7 | NA | TRBV11-2 | NA | TGTGCCAGCAGCTCACTTTTGGTCGGTGTGTCCTACGAGCAGTACTTC | CASSSLLVGVSYEQYF
TRBJ2-7 | NA | TRBV19 | TRBD2 | TGTGCCAGTAGTATCACTGACCTAGCGGGAGGGTACGAGCAGTACTTC | CASSITDLAGGYEQYF
TRBJ1-1 | NA | TRBV25-1 | NA | TGTGCCAGCAGACCCCCCGGACACGCGCGTGACACTGAAGCTTTCTTT | CASRPPGHARDTEAFF
TRBJ2-2 | NA | TRBV7-3 | TRBD2 | TGTGCCAGCAGCCCTAGCGGGAGACGGGGTAACACCGGGGAGCTGTTTTTT | CASSPSGRRGNTGELFF
TRBJ2-3 | NA | TRBV19 | NA | TGTGCCAGTAGTAGGGCAGGGAGGACAGATACGCAGTATTTT | CASSRAGRTDTQYF
TRBJ2-1 | NA | TRBV30 | TRBD2 | TGTGCCTGGAGGCCACTAGCGGGAGGACCGGCGGAGCAGTTCTTC | CAWRPLAGGPAEQFF
TRBJ2-7 | few | TRBV5-1 | TRBD1 | TGCGCCAGCAGCTTGGCCGCGACAGGGGGCTTCGAGCAGTACTTC | CASSLAATGGFEQYF
TRBJ2-1 | NA | TRBV6-4 | NA | TGTGCCAGCAGTGACCGGGCTGGTAACCGGGCCCGGCACTTCTTC | CASSDRAGNRARHFF
TRBJ1-2 | NA | TRBV6-5 | NA | TGTGCCAGCACAGCCTCAGCTAACTATGGCTACACCTTC | CASTASANYGYTF
TRBJ2-1 | NA | TRBV10-3 | TRBD2 | TGTGCCATCAGTGAGTCAAGCGGGAGTGTCCACAATGAGCAGTTCTTC | CAISESSGSVHNEQFF
TRBJ1-1 | NA | TRBV11-2 | NA | TGTGCCAGCAGCCGGAACCTTGGACCCGGGGGGGAAGCTTTCTTT | CASSRNLGPGGEAFF
TRBJ1-4 | NA | TRBV5-5 | NA | TGTGCCAGCAGCTTGGCCTTTGGAGCTAATGAAAAACTGTTTTTT | CASSLAFGANEKLFF
TRBJ2-7 | NA | TRBV7-2 | TRBD2 | TGTGCCAGCAGCGCCATGCCTCCCGGTACTAGCGGCGAGCAGTACTTC | CASSAMPPGTSGEQYF
TRBJ2-3 | NA | TRBV6-1 | NA | TGTGCCAGCAAAAGGGAACCAGATACGCAGTATTTT | CASKREPDTQYF
TRBJ2-7 | NA | TRBV29-1 | NA | TGCAGCGTTGCCGCGGCCAGGACCCTCTCTGGCGAGCAGTACTTC | CSVAAARTLSGEQYF
TRBJ2-4 | NA | TRBV10-2 | NA | TGCGCCAGCAGTGTGGCAGTGAACATTCAGTACTTC | CASSVAVNIQYF
TRBJ2-7 | NA | TRBV5-1 | NA | TGCGCCAGCAGCTTCGGACAGCTTGCCTACGAGCAGTACTTC | CASSFGQLAYEQYF
TRBJ2-7 | NA | TRBV30 | NA | TGTGCCTGGAACAGGGATCCTAGCCGGGTCGGCGAGCAGTACTTC | CAWNRDPSRVGEQYF
TRBJ2-7 | NA | TRBV10-2 | NA | TGCGCCAGCAGACCTGTAGCGTCCGCCTACGAGCAGTACTTC | CASRPVASAYEQYF
TRBJ2-3 | NA | TRBV7-3 | TRBD2 | TGTGCCAGCAGCTTAAGCGGGACTAGCGGGAGGGGCCCAGATACGCAGTATTTT | CASSLSGTSGRGPDTQYF
TRBJ2-7 | NA | TRBV5-1 | NA | TGCGCCAGCAGCTTGGGGTCCAATTCCTACGAGCAGTACTTC | CASSLGSNSYEQYF
TRBJ2-5 | once | TRBV19 | TRBD2 | TGTGCCAGTAGTAACCGACTAGCGAAAGAGACCCAGTACTTC | CASSNRLAKETQYF
TRBJ2-5 | once | TRBV15 | TRBD2 | TGTGCCACCAGCAGAGATATGACTAGCGGAGAGACCCAGTACTTC | CATSRDMTSGETQYF
TRBJ2-5 | NA | TRBV5-1 | NA | TGCGCCAGCAGCTCAGGCGAACAAGAGACCCAGTACTTC | CASSSGEQETQYF
TRBJ2-5 | NA | TRBV15 | NA | TGTGCCACCAGCAGGCGCCTAGGGGAGACCCAGTACTTC | CATSRRLGETQYF
TRBJ2-7 | NA | TRBV11-2 | NA | TGTGCCAGCAGCTTAGGACACAGAGCTAGCTCCTACGAGCAGTACTTC | CASSLGHRASSYEQYF
TRBJ2-3 | NA | TRBV7-3 | NA | TGTGCCAGCAGCTACTCAGGGGAGAGGACAGATACGCAGTATTTT | CASSYSGERTDTQYF
TRBJ2-7 | NA | TRBV5-1 | TRBD2 | TGCGCCAGCAGCTTGGATTGGACAGCCAGCGGGAGCTACGAGCAGTACTTC | CASSLDWTASGSYEQYF
TRBJ2-1 | NA | TRBV5-5 | NA | TGTGCCAGCAGCTTGGCGGGACAATCATACAATGAGCAGTTCTTC | CASSLAGQSYNEQFF
TRBJ2-7 | NA | TRBV29-1 | NA | TGCAGCGTTGGACAGCCGCTTACCTACGAGCAGTACTTC | CSVGQPLTYEQYF
TRBJ2-2 | NA | TRBV7-9 | NA | TGTGCCAGTGAGCCGAGTTATCTGAAGGAGCTGTTTTTT | CASEPSYLKELFF
TRBJ1-2 | NA | TRBV5-1 | TRBD1 | TGCGCCAGCAGCACCTCACCGGGACAGTATGGCTACACCTTC | CASSTSPGQYGYTF
TRBJ2-1 | NA | TRBV29-1 | NA | TGCAGCGTTGCCGGACAGTACAATGAGCAGTTCTTC | CSVAGQYNEQFF
TRBJ1-2 | NA | TRBV25-1 | TRBD1 | TGTGCCAGCAGTCCAAGGACAGGGACTTGGTATGGCTACACCTTC | CASSPRTGTWYGYTF
TRBJ2-1 | NA | TRBV28 | TRBD2 | TGTGCCAGCAGTTTAATAGCGGGAGGAGTCAATGAGCAGTTCTTC | CASSLIAGGVNEQFF
TRBJ2-7 | NA | TRBV6-5 | NA | TGTGCCAGCAGTTACTCCCCCGACGGAACCTACGAGCAGTACTTC | CASSYSPDGTYEQYF
TRBJ2-2 | once | TRBV19 | TRBD1 | TGTGCCAGTAGTATGACAGGGGGCAGCAACACCGGGGAGCTGTTTTTT | CASSMTGGSNTGELFF
TRBJ2-2 | NA | TRBV18 | TRBD2 | TGTGCCAGCTCCGTCATGACACTGGGAGGGAATCCCGGGGAGCTGTTTTTT | CASSVMTLGGNPGELFF
TRBJ2-2 | NA | TRBV4-2 | NA | TGTGCCAGCAGCCAAGAGACTAGGAACACCGGGGAGCTGTTTTTT | CASSQETRNTGELFF
TRBJ1-3 | NA | TRBV7-9 | TRBD1 | TGTGCCAGCAGCGTCCCGACAGGGGAAGGGTCTGGAAACACCATATATTTT | CASSVPTGEGSGNTIYF
TRBJ2-5 | NA | TRBV11-3 | NA | TGTGCCAGCAGCTATGTACAAGAGACCCAGTACTTC | CASSYVQETQYF
TRBJ2-5 | NA | TRBV5-1 | NA | TGCGCCAGCAGCCCACAGGGAGGGCAAGAGACCCAGTACTTC | CASSPQGGQETQYF
TRBJ2-1 | NA | TRBV7-9 | NA | TGTGCCAGCAGCTTAGCAAATGAGCAGTTCTTC | CASSLANEQFF
TRBJ2-1 | NA | TRBV2 | NA | TGTGCCAGCATGGTAACAGCGAAACGGATGAGGAATAGTGAGCAGTTCTTC | CASMVTAKRMRNSEQFF